A single TCR beta chain is shown here with its context. The data originate from a study of blood T cell repertoires in COVID-19. Study in general: T cells, B-cell-depleted T cells, or PBMCs provided the cDNA or gDNA that served as material.

V shed 6 bases and J shed 6 bases, with 15 bases lying between them. Germline CDR1 and CDR2: MNHEY and SMNVEV (reference sequence). There are 13 residues in the CDR3. Membership in each cohort depended on participant-reported clinical history. Authors' methods: Reference gene primer amplification in the assay estimated nucleated cell counts. Data came from immunoSEQ multiplex PCR; TCRdb stores just in-frame clones and leaves some out. V and J calls and clone size are given by that table; D and trimming were obtained from the DNA. This sample has 150,000 or so clones; roughly 82% occur once, and the top ten carry about 11%.

Sequencing was carried out using PBMCs or T cells enriched from blood (not recorded which). This receptor was taken from a man in his fifties or sixties who had recovered from COVID-19. The genes are TRBV27 and TRBJ2-7, with a possible D match to TRBD1 (6 bases). The CDR3 reads CASRRGGIGEQYF. CDR3 DNA sequence: TGTGCCAGCAGGAGAGGGGGTATCGGCGAGCAGTACTTC.